This T cell receptor (beta chain) appears in the sequencing data of a study of breast tumors, draining lymph nodes, adjacent tissues. Study results and limitations: Most tumor T cells seemingly derive from lymph node, then expand in tumor. Tumor repertoires ranked between lymph nodes and nontumor tissue in diversity, with V and J gene preferences. Luminal-like breast cancer showed significantly higher tumor–nontumor repertoire similarity than basal-like. The lymph node origin of tumor T cells was framed as consistent with a hypothesis, not demonstrated.

The lymph nodes were axillary draining lymph nodes from breast cancer patients. A few counts support this clonotype. The antigen remains undetermined. TCRdb recomputed calls from the multiplex PCR reads with MiXCR, one row per CDR3 protein. The sample consists of 150,000 to 200,000 distinct CDR3 sequences, roughly 31% of them appearing once. This TCR was sampled from a female donor with breast cancer. Some clones in this sample may be carry-over from other donors' samples. Sequenced sample: axillary lymph node tissue.

CDR3: CASSRSILAGQLFF. The CDR3 region has the DNA TGTGCCAGCAGCCGTTCCATTTTAGCGGGACAGCTGTTCTTC. The chain uses TRBV6-5 and TRBJ2-1, with a tentative D call TRBD2 (8 bases). CDR1 is MNHEY and CDR2 is SVGAGI in the germline V gene. V was clipped by 6 bases and J by 15 bases, with 24 bases between them. This CDR3 has 14 residues.